Each of the 24 T cell receptor beta chains below was sequenced from the same sample in a study of T-cell reconstitution after alpha-beta-depleted transplantation in children (dated by TCRdb to 2016 to 2017). The library was obtained by PCR. Sequencing relied on an Illumina HiSeq 2500. TCR libraries were prepared with molecular barcoding, using unique molecular identifiers to normalize TCRbeta repertoire quantification. The raw public data were reprocessed by TCRdb itself: fastp quality trimming at Q25, MiXCR clonotype calling, in-frame beta chains only. Every distinct CDR3 protein forms one entry, paired with its most common genes and DNA. The sample yields some 200,000 distinct CDR3 sequences; less than 15% were counted once. The biggest ten clones account for 13% of the sample. The sequences come from PBMCs from the stem cell graft donor, collected from the stem cell graft. Source of these receptors: a human donor who donated a stem cell graft to a child with acute lymphoblastic leukemia.

At least ten counts were recorded for this clonotype. The chain joins TRBV10-3 to TRBJ1-1; the D is unclear. The CDR3 is 14 residues long. The germline V gene encodes CDR1 ENHRY and CDR2 SYGVKD. V dropped 5 bases and J dropped 0 bases, with 10 bases sitting between them. In DNA, the CDR3 is TGTGCCATCAGTCATGGACTCATGAACACTGAAGCTTTCTTT. Translated: CAISHGLMNTEAFF.

The chain joins TRBV4-2 to TRBJ1-4; the D is unclear. Between the trimmed V and J ends, which lost 2 bases and 5 bases, there was a span of 12 bases. The CDR3 totals 15 residues. Germline loops: CDR1 LGHNA, CDR2 YNFKEQ. The CDR3 region is CASSQQDGKNEKLFF. In DNA form, the CDR3 reads TGTGCCAGCAGCCAACAGGACGGAAAGAATGAAAAACTGTTTTTT.

This clonotype came up once. CDR3 protein: CASSQDLSATENYGYTF. The CDR3 DNA is TGTGCCAGCAGCCAAGATTTGTCCGCGACAGAGAACTATGGCTACACCTTC. V and J are TRBV3-1 and TRBJ1-2; TRBD1 is a possible D gene (5 bases). V gave up 0 bases and J gave up 2 bases, with 16 bases separating them. Germline CDR1 is LGHDT and CDR2 is YNNKEL (reference sequence). This CDR3 is 17 amino acids long. Supplemented by reference TRBV3-1 and TRBJ1-2, the full variable domain reads DTAVSQTPKYLVTQMGNDKSIKCEQNLGHDTMYWYKQDSKKFLKIMFSYNNKELIINETVPNRFSPKSPDKAHLNLHINSLELGDSAVYFCASSQDLSATENYGYTFGSGTRLTVV.

This clonotype occurred many times. The chain uses TRBV27 and TRBJ2-1; 15 bases line up with TRBD2. CDR1 MNHEY and CDR2 SMNVEV come from the germline V gene (reference sequence). V dropped 10 bases and J dropped 7; count of bases not matched to a gene: 5. The CDR3 has 14 amino acids. In DNA, the CDR3 is TGTGCCACTAAGGGACTAGCGGGAGGAAATGAGCAGTTCTTC. It encodes CATKGLAGGNEQFF.

The chain has TRBV29-1 and TRBJ2-2; 13 bases agree with TRBD2. Germline V gives CDR1 SQVTM, CDR2 ANQGSEA. V lost 6 bases, J lost 4 bases, and 5 bases stayed unmatched. The CDR3 is made up of 15 amino acids. As DNA, the CDR3 is TGCAGCGTGCCCGGGACTAGCGGGATCACCGGGGAGCTGTTTTTT. Translation: CSVPGTSGITGELFF.

This clonotype was observed many times. V gene TRBV6-5 combines with J gene TRBJ1-4, with D possibly being TRBD1 (6 bases). V lost 7 bases, J lost 2 bases, and 14 bases lay in between. Germline CDR1 and CDR2: MNHEY and SVGAGI. This CDR3 is built from 15 residues. CDR3 in amino acids: CASTMHQGTNEKLFF. The CDR3 DNA follows: TGTGCCAGCACCATGCATCAGGGGACTAATGAAAAACTGTTTTTT.

This clonotype was found a few times. The V call is TRBV20-1, the J call TRBJ2-1; D gene ambiguous. Looked up from germline, CDR1 is DFQATT and CDR2 is SNEGSKA (reference sequence). V was trimmed by 6 bases and J by 4 bases, leaving 7 bases between them. The CDR3 extends over 11 amino acids. CDR3 sequence reads: CSARSYNEQFF. The CDR3 DNA follows: TGCAGTGCGCGGTCATACAATGAGCAGTTCTTC.

This clonotype has ten or more counts. The chain links TRBV12-3 or TRBV12-4 to TRBJ2-7; D not certain. The CDR3 is 13 residues long. Trimming left V 2 bases short and J 2 bases short, with 7 bases between. CDR3 nucleotides: TGTGCCAGCAGTTTACAGGAAGCCTACGAGCAGTACTTC. This encodes CASSLQEAYEQYF.

This clonotype was recorded many times. The J gene is TRBJ1-5, the V gene TRBV12-3 or TRBV12-4, with a possible D match to TRBD1 (5 bases). This CDR3 region has 12 residues. Trimming removed 5 bases at V and 9 bases at J, with 11 bases between. In DNA form, the CDR3 reads TGTGCCAGCAGTCTTCGACAGCGGCCCCAGCATTTT. Residues: CASSLRQRPQHF.

Comments on this clonotype: A read error may account for a junction end that differs from germline. The chain combines TRBV6-1 with TRBJ2-4; perhaps D is TRBD1 or TRBD2 (5 bases each). The germline CDR1 and CDR2 sequences are MNHNS and SASEGT. CDR3 length: 13 amino acids. CDR3 sequence reads: CASTKNEGFRGVF. As DNA, the CDR3 is TGTGCCAGCACCAAAAACGAGGGTTTCCGAGGGGTTTTC.

This clonotype was recorded a few times. The V and J genes are TRBV7-2 and TRBJ2-2; 8 positions agree with TRBD2. The CDR3 spans 16 residues. The germline V gene has CDR1 SGHTA and CDR2 FQGNSA. J was trimmed by 5 bases and V by 6 bases; bases with no gene match: 11. Written as DNA, the CDR3 is TGTGCCAGCAGTCCCTTCGGGGGGGAGGGGACCGGGGAGCTGTTTTTT. It yields the protein CASSPFGGEGTGELFF.

The chain couples TRBV25-1 to TRBJ2-1, with D perhaps matching TRBD2 (6 bases). The CDR3 has 20 amino acids. Between the trimmed V and J ends, which lost 5 bases and 0 bases, there was a span of 26 bases. The germline gives CDR1 MGHDK, CDR2 SYGVNS. CDR3 in amino acids: CASSPLIGTETSSSYNEQFF. Written as DNA, the CDR3 is TGTGCCAGCAGTCCCCTGATTGGGACTGAAACCTCGAGCTCCTACAATGAGCAGTTCTTC.

This clonotype was detected many times. CDR3 nucleotide sequence: TGTGCCAGCGCAACTAGGGCGAACACCGGGGAGCTGTTTTTT. As protein: CASATRANTGELFF. This rearrangement joins TRBV7-9 to TRBJ2-2; D is possibly TRBD2 (5 bases). Germline CDR1 and CDR2: SEHNR and FQNEAQ (reference sequence). Trimming removed 8 bases at V and 0 bases at J, with 10 bases between. The CDR3 runs 14 residues.

There are many counts of this clonotype. The chain carries TRBV27 and TRBJ2-1, with a possible D match to TRBD1 (6 bases). The V end was cut by 5 bases, the J end by 3 bases, with 20 bases between. The CDR3 sequence is 17 residues long. The V gene's germline CDR1 is MNHEY and CDR2 SMNVEV (reference sequence). This chain's CDR3 is CASSRTTGTVNYNEQFF. CDR3 DNA sequence: TGTGCCAGCAGTCGAACCACAGGGACCGTTAACTACAATGAGCAGTTCTTC.

This clonotype came up many times. The CDR3 nucleotides are TGTGCCAGCAGCTTAGGACCCACGGGACGGTACAATGAGCAGTTCTTC. Its translation: CASSLGPTGRYNEQFF. This sequence joins TRBV7-2 and TRBJ2-1, with D perhaps given as TRBD1 or TRBD2 (5 bases each). Germline V gene lookup returns CDR1 SGHTA and CDR2 FQGNSA. Trimming pared 1 base from V and 4 bases from J, leaving 14 bases between. There are 16 residues in the CDR3.

This clonotype has at least ten counts. The V call is TRBV12-3 or TRBV12-4, the J call TRBJ2-1; 8 bases agree with TRBD2. The J segment lost 8 bases and the V segment lost 2 bases, leaving 5 bases of the junction unmatched. The CDR3 contains 14 residues. The DNA for the CDR3 is TGTGCCAGCAGTTTATCGGGAGGGCGGGATGAGCAGTTCTTC. Residues: CASSLSGGRDEQFF.

The chain links TRBV27 to TRBJ1-1; D gene ambiguous. V lost 4 bases and J lost 7, with 16 bases in between. This CDR3 has 14 amino acids. Germline V gene sequence: CDR1 MNHEY, CDR2 SMNVEV (reference sequence). CDR3 sequence: CASSYFRTSNEAFF. The CDR3 nucleotides read TGTGCCAGCAGTTACTTCCGGACGTCGAATGAAGCTTTCTTT.

This clonotype was seen only a few times. This chain joins TRBV3-1 and TRBJ2-1; D remains unclear. Trimming took 0 bases from V and 9 from J, leaving 3 bases between them. This CDR3 spans 11 amino acids. Germline CDR1 reads LGHDT; CDR2 reads YNNKEL (reference sequence). CDR3 sequence: CASSQDLEQFF. CDR3 bases: TGTGCCAGCAGCCAAGATCTTGAGCAGTTCTTC.

In its sample, this clonotype was seen many times. CDR3 bases: TGTGCCAGCAGTGACCTGGACAGCACCCAAGAGACCCAGTACTTC. Translated, it gives CASSDLDSTQETQYF. This chain joins TRBV6-1 and TRBJ2-5; tentative D call: TRBD1 (6 bases). The CDR3 is made up of 15 amino acids. V was cut by 3 bases and J by 1 base, with 12 bases left in between. Per the germline V gene, CDR1 is MNHNS and CDR2 is SASEGT.

This clonotype was seen a handful of times. DNA for the CDR3: TGCGCCAGCAGCAGAGGACAGCCAAACACTGAAGCTTTCTTT. It translates to CASSRGQPNTEAFF. This chain links TRBV5-1 with TRBJ1-1, with D maybe TRBD1 (6 bases). V lost 4 bases and J 2 bases, leaving 12 bases between the germline ends. Germline V gives CDR1 SGHRS, CDR2 YFSETQ. The CDR3 spans 14 residues.

In its sample, this clonotype was seen many times. J is TRBJ2-7 and V is TRBV3-1, with 9 bases that match TRBD1. Trimming removed 3 bases from V and 2 bases from J; junction bases left unmatched: 2. Per the germline V gene, CDR1 is LGHDT and CDR2 is YNNKEL (reference sequence). This CDR3 contains 14 residues. CDR3 coding DNA: TGTGCCAGCAGCCAGCGGGACAGGGCCTACGAGCAGTACTTC. It yields the protein CASSQRDRAYEQYF.

This clonotype was picked up many times. The chain has TRBV20-1 and TRBJ2-7; D is possibly TRBD1 (5 bases). Germline V gives CDR1 DFQATT, CDR2 SNEGSKA (reference sequence). The germline V and J ends were trimmed by 4 bases and 2 bases, with 12 bases remaining between them. The CDR3 has 13 amino acids. The CDR3 bases are TGCAGTGCTACCTTGACAGCTACCTACGAGCAGTACTTC. This codes for CSATLTATYEQYF.

This clonotype was detected many times. V is TRBV5-1 and J is TRBJ2-3; D is undetermined. The length of the CDR3 is 13 residues. Germline V gene data show CDR1 as SGHRS and CDR2 as YFSETQ. V was shortened by 8 bases and J by 1 base, with 11 bases between the two germline ends. As DNA, the CDR3 is TGCGCCAGAATGACTCCCGGCACAGATACGCAGTATTTT. Its protein is CARMTPGTDTQYF.

This clonotype was detected many times. The chain carries TRBV10-3 and TRBJ2-4; D is perhaps TRBD1 or TRBD2 (5 bases each). The CDR3 is 14 residues long. Germline CDR1 and CDR2: ENHRY and SYGVKD. V lost 2 bases and J 11 bases, leaving 16 bases between the germline ends. DNA for the CDR3: TGTGCCATCAGTGAGGGGGCCCACCGGGGCTTTCAGTACTTC. This sequence encodes CAISEGAHRGFQYF.